The T cell receptor (beta chain) under discussion was sequenced for a study of T cell clonality in common variable immunodeficiency. This clone was counted a few times. Its antigen is not known. The sequence runs out 3 residues before the end of the CDR3; the remainder is reconstructed from the germline J gene. The CDR3 contains 14 residues. CDR1 SGHDT and CDR2 YYEEEE come from the germline V gene. V lost 3 bases and J lost 2; bases outside the gene matches: 4. The repertoire was sequenced with immunoSEQ multiplex PCR; TCRdb's copy has only in-frame clones and lacks some. Sampling found about 26,000 clones, none seen once. Study conclusions and caveats: In common variable immunodeficiency, TCR beta chains reportedly carried fewer deletions and N-nucleotide insertions. What drives increased CVID clonality needs T cell subpopulation sequencing.

The origin of this receptor is a human donor with common variable immunodeficiency. V gene TRBV5-6 combines with J gene TRBJ1-1; 7 positions match TRBD1. The sample consisted of peripheral blood mononuclear cells. Incomplete CDR3 DNA: TGTGCCAGCAGCTCCGGGACAGCAAACACTGAA. Translating gives CASSSGTANTE. The whole CDR3 is CASSSGTANTEAFF.